The clone carrying this TCR beta chain turned up a few times. Its specificity is not known. This sample was taken from a study of tumor-infiltrating lymphocytes in primary liver carcinoma. Study findings and constraints: The 250 largest clones made up significantly more of tumor than blood repertoires (p = 0.039).

cDNA specific to TCR beta was made from around 470 ng of total RNA, with a constant-region primer employed for priming. Libraries covering TCR beta were generated through three nested multiplex PCR rounds (using a slightly modified ARM-PCR). Two initial PCR rounds of approximately 10 cycles each paired TRBV1-TRBV30 forward primers with a C-beta reverse primer. MiXCR was run by TCRdb on the multiplex PCR reads, yielding one entry per CDR3 protein. The sample records some 180,000 distinct CDR3 sequences, over 50% being singletons. Unsorted whole blood yielded blood RNA, and germline DNA was extracted as well. The V and J ends lost 3 bases and 8 bases, in that order; junction bases with no gene match: 8. The CDR3 length is 14 residues. CDR1 and CDR2 (germline): WNHNN, SYGVQD (reference sequence).

Sequencing was performed on peripheral blood. The V and J genes are TRBV10-1 and TRBJ1-2; 8 bases are a match to TRBD1. The source is a man aged 35-49 years with primary liver carcinoma and hepatitis B virus infection. Here the CDR3 DNA reads TGCGCCAGCAGTGACGGTCAGGGGGCTGGAGGCTACACCTTC. It specifies CASSDGQGAGGYTF.